These 16 T cell receptor beta chains were sequenced from one sample in a study of CD8 T cells in Susac syndrome. 0.5 to 1 ug RNA was reverse transcribed with random hexamers. TCRdb called the immunoSEQ multiplex PCR reads again in MiXCR, with one record for every CDR3 protein. The sample shows about 240,000 distinct CDR3 sequences, almost 97% of them seen only once. Sequencing was done on a sample of CD4+ T cells from PBMCs. These receptors were collected from a human donor with Susac syndrome.

The V gene is TRBV20-1, the J gene TRBJ2-3; 13 nucleotides line up with TRBD2. The ends lost 6 bases at V and 2 bases at J; junction bases unmatched: 14. Germline CDR1 reads DFQATT; CDR2 reads SNEGSKA (reference sequence). This CDR3 has 18 residues. CDR3 sequence: CSARGLAGPRGPTDTQYF. The DNA for the CDR3 is TGCAGTGCACGGGGACTAGCGGGACCTAGAGGGCCCACAGATACGCAGTATTTT.

This chain connects TRBV5-1 to TRBJ2-1; 12 nucleotides match TRBD2. The CDR3 is made up of 15 amino acids. The J segment lost 4 bases and the V segment lost 7 bases, leaving 6 bases of the junction unmatched. CDR1 SGHRS and CDR2 YFSETQ come from the germline V gene. The CDR3 here is CASYIGLAGYNEQFF. DNA of the CDR3: TGCGCCAGCTATATTGGACTAGCGGGATACAATGAGCAGTTCTTC.

The chain has TRBV27 and TRBJ2-1, with 8 bases matching TRBD2. The CDR3 is made up of 16 amino acids. V lost 3 bases to trimming and J lost 0 bases; unmatched junction nucleotides: 4. Germline CDR1 is MNHEY and CDR2 is SMNVEV (reference sequence). CDR3 bases: TGTGCCAGCAGTTTTCTAGCGGGTTACTCCTACAATGAGCAGTTCTTC. Translation gives CASSFLAGYSYNEQFF.

As DNA, the CDR3 is TGCAGCGTCTACGGCCAAGAGACCCAGTACTTC. Its translation: CSVYGQETQYF. This rearrangement joins TRBV29-1 to TRBJ2-5; D gene unclear. The germline gives CDR1 SQVTM, CDR2 ANQGSEA. Trimming removed 6 bases from V and 1 base from J, with 6 bases in between. The CDR3 contains 11 residues.

V is TRBV4-1 and J is TRBJ1-5; no clear D gene. Looked up from germline, CDR1 is MGHRA and CDR2 is YSYEKL. V lost 3 bases and J 8 bases, leaving 8 bases between the germline ends. This CDR3 contains 12 residues. The chain's CDR3 is CASSHVGEPQHF. The CDR3 nucleotides read TGCGCCAGCAGCCATGTCGGAGAGCCCCAGCATTTT.

This chain connects TRBV5-1 to TRBJ2-5; D unresolved. This CDR3 is built from 13 residues. The germline CDR1 and CDR2 sequences are SGHRS and YFSETQ. The V and J ends lost 0 bases and 4 bases respectively, with 7 bases between them. CDR3 region: CASSLGPTETQYF. The CDR3 bases are TGCGCCAGCAGCTTGGGGCCAACAGAGACCCAGTACTTC.

The genes are TRBV3-1 and TRBJ2-2; 10 nucleotides align to TRBD2. This CDR3 spans 16 amino acids. Germline trimming cut 5 bases from V and 6 bases from J; bases unmatched to any gene: 9. Germline V gene data show CDR1 as LGHDT and CDR2 as YNNKEL (reference sequence). The CDR3 DNA reads TGTGCCAGCAGCTCTCCCGGGACTAGCGAGGCCGGGGAGCTGTTTTTT. Encoded protein: CASSSPGTSEAGELFF.

The J gene is TRBJ2-4, the V gene TRBV11-2; weak D call: TRBD1 (6 bases). Germline loops: CDR1 SGHAT, CDR2 FQNNGV. The CDR3 extends over 14 amino acids. V lost 3 bases and J 2 bases, leaving 8 bases between the germline ends. CDR3 region: CASSFGQSKNIQYF. In DNA, the CDR3 is TGTGCCAGCAGCTTCGGACAGTCCAAAAACATTCAGTACTTC.

This clonotype was seen only once. This chain joins TRBV29-1 and TRBJ2-2; the D gene is possibly TRBD2 (6 bases). V gave up 7 bases and J gave up 4 bases, with 19 bases separating them. The CDR3 has 15 amino acids. Per germline, CDR1 SQVTM and CDR2 ANQGSEA. CDR3 nucleotide sequence: TGCAGCGCCGGGAGTCAGGGCCGAGGCACCGGGGAGCTGTTTTTT. As protein: CSAGSQGRGTGELFF.

This rearrangement joins TRBV24-1 to TRBJ2-1, with 13 bases lining up with TRBD2. Germline trimming cut 4 bases from V and 6 bases from J; bases unmatched to any gene: 2. The CDR3 has 15 residues. The germline V gene encodes CDR1 KGHDR and CDR2 SFDVKD. This CDR3 is CATSDRTSGSNEQFF. DNA of the CDR3: TGTGCCACCAGTGACCGGACTAGCGGGAGCAATGAGCAGTTCTTC.

Note on this clonotype: Sequence at one end of the junction differs from germline and may be a read error. The chain has TRBV5-1 and TRBJ1-1, with D unresolved. Germline V lookup: CDR1 SGHRS, CDR2 YFSETQ. The CDR3 loop spans 15 amino acids. Here the CDR3 reads CASSLDLPGNAEAFF. CDR3 bases: TGCGCCAGCAGCTTGGACCTTCCGGGGAACGCTGAAGCTTTCTTT. Full variable domain (missing parts from reference TRBV5-1 and TRBJ1-1): KAGVTQTPRYLIKTRGQQVTLSCSPISGHRSVSWYQQTPGQGLQFLFEYFSETQRNKGNFPGRFSGRQFSNSRSEMNVSTLELGDSALYLCASSLDLPGNAEAFFGQGTRLTVV.

The CDR3 sequence is CASSQVGWDTEAFF. Here the CDR3 DNA reads TGCGCCAGCAGCCAAGTTGGGTGGGACACTGAAGCTTTCTTT. This chain uses TRBV4-1 with TRBJ1-1; D gene unclear. This CDR3 is built from 14 residues. CDR1 MGHRA and CDR2 YSYEKL come from the germline V gene. The V end was cut by 1 base, the J end by 3 bases, with 9 bases between.

The chain carries TRBV12-3 or TRBV12-4 and TRBJ1-5; D is unresolved. This CDR3 is built from 12 residues. Trimming shortened V by 4 bases and J by 5 bases, and 6 bases separated the two germline ends. CDR3 DNA sequence: TGTGCCAGCAGTTCAAGCTATCAGCCCCAGCATTTT. Translated, it gives CASSSSYQPQHF.

The chain is built from TRBV10-3 and TRBJ2-2; no reliable D call. V shed 10 bases and J shed 6 bases, with 9 bases lying between them. Germline V gene sequence: CDR1 ENHRY, CDR2 SYGVKD. CDR3 length: 11 amino acids. CDR3 bases: TGTGCCACACGGGCGTCCGGGGAGCTGTTTTTT. Protein sequence: CATRASGELFF.

The chain carries TRBV9 and TRBJ1-2, with TRBD1 identical over 9 bases. The CDR3 contains 14 residues. With 1 base clipped from V and 7 bases from J, the junction kept 5 bases outside the gene matches. Germline V gene lookup returns CDR1 SGDLS and CDR2 YYNGEE. The CDR3 coding sequence is TGTGCCAGCAGCGTAAGTGACAGGGGGTTTGGCTACACCTTC. Protein product: CASSVSDRGFGYTF.

The chain recombines TRBV28 with TRBJ1-1; D remains ambiguous. Trimming took off 7 bases at V and 1 base at J, with 4 bases between the two ends. Germline V gene sequence: CDR1 MDHEN, CDR2 SYDVKM. CDR3 size: 11 residues. Here the CDR3 reads CASMENTEAFF. CDR3 bases: TGTGCCAGCATGGAGAACACTGAAGCTTTCTTT.